These 23 T cell receptor beta chains share one sample of origin, sequenced in a study of T cells after yellow fever vaccination. TCRdb re-analysed the 5' RACE reads in MiXCR, keeping a single row per CDR3 protein. The sample gives under 550,000 distinct CDR3 sequences, just over 20% of which show up once; 16% is in the top ten. Material: PBMCs, obtained approximately 20 days after the first yellow fever vaccination. These TCRs come from a young man who received the YFV17D yellow fever vaccine.

This clonotype was seen only a few times. This chain uses TRBV15 with TRBJ2-3; D is undetermined. The CDR3 has 11 amino acids. V gave up 8 bases and J gave up 6 bases, with 9 bases separating them. The germline V gene encodes CDR1 LNHNV and CDR2 YYDKDF (reference sequence). This chain's CDR3 is CATRALDTQYF. CDR3 bases: TGTGCCACCCGGGCACTGGATACGCAGTATTTT.

This chain uses TRBV5-1 with TRBJ1-2, with D perhaps matching TRBD1 (5 bases). The CDR3 is 15 amino acids. Germline CDR1 is SGHRS and CDR2 is YFSETQ. V shed 4 bases and J shed 4 bases, with 17 bases lying between them. CDR3 residues: CASSRGDGRFYGYTF. The CDR3 region has the DNA TGCGCCAGCAGCCGGGGCGACGGGAGGTTCTATGGCTACACCTTC.

This clonotype appeared a few times. The rearrangement uses TRBV5-1 and TRBJ2-5, with 10 bases matching TRBD1. V was clipped by 0 bases and J by 5 bases; unmatched bases: 7. Germline V CDR1 and CDR2: SGHRS, YFSETQ. This CDR3 contains 16 residues. The CDR3, as DNA: TGCGCCAGCAGCTTGGACGTGACAGGGGGCTGGGAGACCCAGTACTTC. Translated, it gives CASSLDVTGGWETQYF.

J is TRBJ2-1 and V is TRBV5-1; D assignment may be TRBD1 or TRBD2 (5 bases each). From germline, CDR1 is SGHRS and CDR2 YFSETQ. V was shortened by 3 bases and J by 5 bases, with 12 bases between the two germline ends. This CDR3 comprises 14 residues. CDR3 sequence (DNA): TGCGCCAGCAGCTCTCAGGGAGACCACAATGAGCAGTTCTTC. It specifies CASSSQGDHNEQFF.

The sample holds many counts of this clonotype. The rearrangement links TRBV12-3 or TRBV12-4 to TRBJ2-1; D not certain. Trimming removed 2 bases at V and 5 bases at J, with 4 bases between. CDR3 length: 12 amino acids. The CDR3 DNA follows: TGTGCCAGCAGTTTACTCGACAATGAGCAGTTCTTC. Its translation is CASSLLDNEQFF.

This clonotype appeared a few times. The CDR3 loop reads CATIKPPGAPYNEQFF. The CDR3 region has the DNA TGTGCCACCATAAAACCCCCCGGAGCACCCTACAATGAGCAGTTCTTC. V is TRBV12-3 or TRBV12-4 and J is TRBJ2-1; D remains ambiguous. V lost 10 bases, J lost 2 bases, and 21 bases lay in between. The CDR3 sequence is 16 residues long.

The gene calls are TRBV4-3 and TRBJ2-7, with TRBD1 matching over 8 bases. The CDR3 spans 17 residues. J lost 5 bases, V lost 0 bases, and 12 bases had no gene match. In germline, CDR1 is LGHNA, CDR2 YSLEER. In DNA form, the CDR3 reads TGCGCCAGCAGCCAAGATCCAGGACAGGGAGGTTCCCACGAGCAGTACTTC. This sequence encodes CASSQDPGQGGSHEQYF.

This clonotype was seen at least ten times. This rearrangement joins TRBV9 to TRBJ1-6; D perhaps matches TRBD1 (5 bases). The CDR3 contains 13 residues. Germline loops: CDR1 SGDLS, CDR2 YYNGEE. Trimming left V 4 bases short and J 7 bases short, with 9 bases between. CDR3 amino acids: CASSPRGNSPLHF. CDR3 DNA: TGTGCCAGCAGCCCCCGGGGGAATTCACCCCTCCACTTT.

This chain connects TRBV4-1 to TRBJ2-2, with D perhaps matching TRBD2 (6 bases). The germline gives CDR1 MGHRA, CDR2 YSYEKL. The CDR3 extends over 14 amino acids. V lost 1 base, J lost 5 bases, and 8 bases lay in between. The CDR3 loop reads CASSQVGGTGELFF. CDR3 nucleotide sequence: TGCGCCAGCAGCCAAGTTGGGGGGACCGGGGAGCTGTTTTTT.

The chain employs TRBV6-5 and TRBJ1-2; D unresolved. The CDR3 consists of 15 residues. The germline CDR1 and CDR2 sequences are MNHEY and SVGAGI. Trimming removed 3 bases at V and 4 bases at J, with 15 bases between. CDR3 loop: CASSYGGSALYGYTF. In DNA, the CDR3 is TGTGCCAGCAGTTATGGAGGGTCCGCCCTCTATGGCTACACCTTC.

The chain is built from TRBV6-2 or TRBV6-3 and TRBJ1-1; no firm D call. Trimming cost V 6 bases and J 1 base, with 18 bases left between them. CDR3 length: 16 amino acids. The germline gives CDR1 MNHEY, CDR2 SVGEGT. The DNA for the CDR3 is TGTGCCAGCAGGGGCGTAGCCAGGCTGGGGAACACTGAAGCTTTCTTT. As protein: CASRGVARLGNTEAFF.

This clonotype has just a few counts. The V and J genes are TRBV7-9 and TRBJ1-1; D gene ambiguous. The V end lost 5 bases, the J end lost 4 bases, and 14 bases lay between the germline ends. CDR1 and CDR2 (germline): SEHNR, FQNEAQ (reference sequence). The CDR3 is made up of 14 amino acids. CDR3 sequence (DNA): TGTGCCAGCAGCGTTACAAGTTCCTTCACTGAAGCTTTCTTT. Translated: CASSVTSSFTEAFF.

The chain links TRBV3-1 to TRBJ1-2; D not resolved. This CDR3 is built from 16 residues. V was shortened by 1 base and J by 0 bases, with 12 bases between the two germline ends. The germline V gene encodes CDR1 LGHDT and CDR2 YNNKEL (reference sequence). The CDR3 nucleotides are TGTGCCAGCAGCCAAGGGGGTCGAACACCTAACTATGGCTACACCTTC. Protein product: CASSQGGRTPNYGYTF.

This clonotype has just a few counts. CDR3 amino acids: CASSLSGGAANEQFF. CDR3 nucleotides: TGTGCCAGCAGCTTAAGCGGGGGGGCCGCCAATGAGCAGTTCTTC. The rearrangement links TRBV7-6 to TRBJ2-1; the match to TRBD2 covers 10 bases. V dropped 2 bases and J dropped 6; count of bases not matched to a gene: 4. This CDR3 is built from 15 residues. The germline V gene has CDR1 SGHVS and CDR2 FNYEAQ.

This clonotype was seen only a few times. This sequence joins TRBV4-3 and TRBJ2-7; D remains unclear. V was clipped by 2 bases and J by 1 base, with 9 bases between them. The CDR3 extends over 14 amino acids. Germline V gives CDR1 LGHNA, CDR2 YSLEER. The CDR3 DNA sequence: TGCGCCAGCAGCCAATCCCTAGTGTCCTACGAGCAGTACTTC. Translated, it gives CASSQSLVSYEQYF.

This chain uses TRBV15 with TRBJ2-4; a weak D match, TRBD1 (6 bases). This CDR3 has 24 residues. Germline lookup yields CDR1 LNHNV and CDR2 YYDKDF (reference sequence). Trimming took 0 bases from V and 3 from J, leaving 36 bases between them. CDR3: CATSRDIAKTLTGTGPDGKNIQYF. As DNA, the CDR3 is TGTGCCACCAGCAGAGATATTGCTAAGACTCTCACTGGAACAGGGCCGGACGGCAAAAACATTCAGTACTTC.

This clonotype was observed a few times. The V gene is TRBV6-2 or TRBV6-3, the J gene TRBJ2-5; D is undetermined. In germline, CDR1 is MNHEY, CDR2 SVGEGT. The CDR3 contains 14 residues. Trimming removed 1 base from V and 0 bases from J, with 6 bases in between. The CDR3 bases are TGTGCCAGCAGTTACTGGTCGTACCAAGAGACCCAGTACTTC. Protein sequence: CASSYWSYQETQYF.

The chain links TRBV9 to TRBJ2-2, with D perhaps TRBD1 (5 bases). CDR3 length: 18 amino acids. Germline-derived CDR1 and CDR2 are SGDLS and YYNGEE. V was pared by 0 bases and J by 0 bases, with 15 bases between. The CDR3 here is CASSVGTGTRSNTGELFF. The DNA for the CDR3 is TGTGCCAGCAGCGTAGGCACAGGTACCCGATCGAACACCGGGGAGCTGTTTTTT.

V is TRBV5-1 and J is TRBJ1-1, with D uncertain. V was cut by 6 bases and J by 4 bases, with 13 bases left in between. Germline assignment: CDR1 SGHRS and CDR2 YFSETQ. The CDR3 contains 13 residues. The CDR3 DNA is TGCGCCAGCACCCTAGGGTCAGGCACTGAAGCTTTCTTT. Encoded protein: CASTLGSGTEAFF.

This clonotype was picked up a small number of times. This chain uses TRBV7-2 with TRBJ2-2; D uncertain. Trimming pared 5 bases from V and 2 bases from J, leaving 18 bases between. From germline, CDR1 is SGHTA and CDR2 FQGNSA. The CDR3 is 17 amino acids. DNA for the CDR3: TGTGCCAGCAGCCTAACGGTCTTCCCAGCCAACACCGGGGAGCTGTTTTTT. Amino acids: CASSLTVFPANTGELFF. Complete variable domain (other parts from reference TRBV7-2 and TRBJ2-2): GAGVSQSPSNKVTEKGKDVELRCDPISGHTALYWYRQSLGQGLEFLIYFQGNSAPDKSGLPSDRFSAERTGGSVSTLTIQRTQQEDSAVYLCASSLTVFPANTGELFFGEGSRLTVL.

The CDR3 DNA sequence: TGTGCCAGCAGCCAAGATAGGAGGTCGGCCCAGTACTTC. Amino acid sequence: CASSQDRRSAQYF. The rearrangement uses TRBV4-2 and TRBJ2-5, with a weak D call TRBD2 (5 bases). With 0 bases removed from V and 9 bases from J, the gap between germline ends came to 11 bases. CDR3 length: 13 residues. In germline, CDR1 is LGHNA, CDR2 YNFKEQ.

The V call is TRBV25-1, the J call TRBJ2-5; D tentatively reads TRBD1 or TRBD2 (5 bases each). This CDR3 is built from 14 residues. Germline CDR1 is MGHDK and CDR2 is SYGVNS. V was pared by 6 bases and J by 1 base, with 12 bases between. The CDR3 loop is CASRSEGTQETQYF. The CDR3 DNA reads TGTGCCAGCAGAAGTGAGGGGACCCAAGAGACCCAGTACTTC.

V gene TRBV28 combines with J gene TRBJ2-5; 8 nucleotides agree with TRBD1. Per germline, CDR1 MDHEN and CDR2 SYDVKM. There are 15 residues in the CDR3. V gave up 8 bases and J gave up 5 bases; unmatched junction bases: 13. CDR3 DNA sequence: TGTGCCAGCGGGGGACAGGAACCCATTCGGGAGACCCAGTACTTC. Residues: CASGGQEPIRETQYF.